The 27 T cell receptor beta chains listed next were all sequenced from one sample in a study of metastatic and nonmetastatic thyroid tumors. Each patient came to thyroid surgery without any prior treatment (of any kind). TCRdb re-clonotyped the PCR reads through MiXCR. This sample has about 34,000 clones, with over 15% found just once. The sequenced material came from blood. The receptors stem from a female donor with papillary thyroid cancer or a benign thyroid nodule (not recorded which). Some clones in this sample may be carry-over from other donors' samples.

The table lists this clone with many counts. The chain is built from TRBV18 and TRBJ2-1, with TRBD2 matching over 7 bases. Looked up from germline, CDR1 is KGHSH and CDR2 is LQKENI. The CDR3 has 15 amino acids. V shed 0 bases and J 3 bases; nucleotides not matched to a gene: 2. CDR3 coding DNA: TGTGCCAGCTCACCACCAAGCGGGAACTACAATGAGCAGTTCTTC. Translation: CASSPPSGNYNEQFF.

This clone was counted many times. This sequence joins TRBV4-1 and TRBJ2-1; 12 bases fit TRBD2. This CDR3 spans 16 amino acids. Germline V gene lookup returns CDR1 MGHRA and CDR2 YSYEKL. V shed 4 bases and J 8 bases; nucleotides not matched to a gene: 9. CDR3 in DNA: TGCGCCAGCAGCCCACTAACTAGCGGGAGGAACTATGAGCAGTTCTTC. This sequence encodes CASSPLTSGRNYEQFF.

In this sample, this clone turned up many times. The chain combines TRBV6-1 with TRBJ2-3, with 10 nucleotides matching TRBD1. CDR3 length: 15 residues. Germline lookup yields CDR1 MNHNS and CDR2 SASEGT. After removal of 8 bases from V and 4 bases from J, the junction contained 9 bases not matched to a gene. CDR3 region: CASRPGTGDSDTQYF. CDR3 in DNA: TGTGCCAGCCGACCCGGGACAGGGGATTCAGATACGCAGTATTTT.

A few counts support this clone. The rearrangement joins TRBV25-1 to TRBJ2-2; D call uncertain. The length of the CDR3 is 14 residues. The V end lost 8 bases, the J end lost 3 bases, and 13 bases lay between the germline ends. Per germline, CDR1 MGHDK and CDR2 SYGVNS. Here the CDR3 reads CASADSLDTGELFF. The DNA of the CDR3 is TGTGCCAGCGCAGACTCCCTCGACACCGGGGAGCTGTTTTTT.

Many counts were recorded for this clone. CDR3 residues: CATRGQGAHEQFF. As DNA, the CDR3 is TGTGCCACCAGGGGACAGGGGGCGCATGAGCAGTTCTTC. The chain recombines TRBV24-1 with TRBJ2-1, with 12 bases lining up with TRBD1. With V trimmed by 7 bases and J by 8 bases, 2 bases remained unmatched. Germline-derived CDR1 and CDR2 are KGHDR and SFDVKD. The CDR3 runs to 13 residues.

This clone was counted only a few times. The CDR3: CASSLAGQGVDEQYF. CDR3 in DNA: TGCGCCAGCAGCTTGGCCGGGCAGGGGGTGGATGAGCAGTACTTC. The chain is built from TRBV5-1 and TRBJ2-7; 7 bases agree with TRBD1. This CDR3 has 15 amino acids. The V and J ends lost 0 bases and 7 bases, in that order; junction bases with no gene match: 10. Germline V gives CDR1 SGHRS, CDR2 YFSETQ.

With respect to this clone: A read error may be the cause here, since a much bigger clone is one base away. J is TRBJ1-5 and V is TRBV4-3; TRBD1 agrees at 7 bases. Looked up from germline, CDR1 is LGHNA and CDR2 is YSLEER. The CDR3 loop spans 16 amino acids. Losses at the gene ends were 5 bases for V and 3 bases for J; bases not matched to a gene: 10. Here the CDR3 reads CASSEDRQGPNQPQHF. The CDR3 region has the DNA TGCGCCAGCAGCGAGGATCGACAGGGCCCCAATCAGCCCCAGCATTTT.

At least ten counts were recorded for this clone. The chain recombines TRBV11-2 with TRBJ2-5, with D tentatively TRBD2 (5 bases). Germline-derived CDR1 and CDR2 are SGHAT and FQNNGV. This CDR3 comprises 13 residues. V lost 0 bases and J lost 7, with 9 bases in between. CDR3 DNA sequence: TGTGCCAGCAGCTTAGAAAGCGCGGGGACCCAGTACTTC. Its protein is CASSLESAGTQYF.

This clone turned up a few times. A read error may produce the germline difference seen at one junction end. The gene calls are TRBV6-1 and TRBJ2-2; the D is unclear. Germline CDR1 MNHNS, CDR2 SASEGT. The CDR3 spans 16 residues. The CDR3, as DNA: TGTGCCAGCAGGCTCATGGGTACCGCGAACACCGCGGAGCTGTTTTTT. Translated, it gives CASRLMGTANTAELFF.

In this sample, this clone turned up a few times. The junction and the germline gene differ at one end; a read error may be behind it. The V gene is TRBV7-2, the J gene TRBJ1-6, with a tentative D call TRBD1 (5 bases). The CDR3 contains 12 residues. Germline assignment: CDR1 SGHTA and CDR2 FQGNSA. The CDR3 spells CANSFDSAILHF. CDR3 nucleotides: TGTGCCAACAGCTTTGACAGTGCGATTCTCCACTTT.

V gene TRBV5-1 combines with J gene TRBJ1-2; maybe TRBD1 (6 bases). Germline-derived CDR1 and CDR2 are SGHRS and YFSETQ. V lost 0 bases and J lost 8, with 11 bases in between. The CDR3 has 13 residues. CDR3 region: CASSLVGGLGYTF. The CDR3, as DNA: TGCGCCAGCAGCTTGGTCGGGGGCCTCGGCTACACCTTC.

The rearrangement uses TRBV6-9 and TRBJ2-7, with D tentatively TRBD2 (6 bases). Germline V gene sequence: CDR1 MNHGY, CDR2 SVAAGI. Between the trimmed V and J ends, which lost 7 bases and 2 bases, there was a span of 15 bases. The CDR3 has 14 amino acids. The CDR3 bases are TGTGCCAGCACCCAGAGGGGAGGCACCTACGAGCAGTACTTC. The encoded protein is CASTQRGGTYEQYF.

This clone was picked up a small number of times. J is TRBJ2-7 and V is TRBV2; 8 bases line up with TRBD2. Germline CDR1 SNHLY, CDR2 FYNNEI. The CDR3 is made up of 14 amino acids. The CDR3 loop reads CVSESSGRVREQYF. CDR3 in DNA: TGTGTCAGTGAATCAAGCGGGAGAGTTCGGGAGCAGTACTTC.

This clone was found a few times. Given a much more abundant clone one base away, this may be a read error. This chain uses TRBV6-4 with TRBJ2-1; 10 nucleotides match TRBD2. The CDR3 runs 17 residues. Trimming took 7 bases from V and 1 from J; bases not matched to a gene: 10. Germline CDR1 is MRHNA and CDR2 is SNTAGT. Here the CDR3 DNA reads TGTGCCAGCATCCCGGGGCCAGCGGGAGGGTCCTACAATGAGCAGTTCTTC. This codes for CASIPGPAGGSYNEQFF.

This clone was counted ten times or more. The V gene is TRBV28, the J gene TRBJ1-1, with no clear D. This CDR3 region has 12 residues. Germline V lookup: CDR1 MDHEN, CDR2 SYDVKM. Trimming removed 7 bases at V and 4 bases at J, with 10 bases between. The CDR3 is CASNSRGTEAFF. CDR3 DNA sequence: TGTGCCAGCAACTCGCGGGGCACTGAAGCTTTCTTT. The full variable domain, with the rest looked up from reference TRBV28 and TRBJ1-1, is DVKVTQSSRYLVKRTGEKVFLECVQDMDHENMFWYRQDPGLGLRLIYFSYDVKMKEKGDIPEGYSVSREKKERFSLILESASTNQTSMYLCASNSRGTEAFFGQGTRLTVV.

This clone was counted at least ten times. The chain recombines TRBV20-1 with TRBJ2-1, with 13 nucleotides matching TRBD2. Germline CDR1 reads DFQATT; CDR2 reads SNEGSKA (reference sequence). This CDR3 has 14 amino acids. V dropped 6 bases and J dropped 6; count of bases not matched to a gene: 5. In nucleotides, the CDR3 is TGCAGTGCCTGGACTAGCGGGGGCCTCAATGAGCAGTTCTTC. Translating gives CSAWTSGGLNEQFF.

This clone has at least ten counts. V usage is TRBV18 and J usage is TRBJ2-5; TRBD1 or TRBD2 may be the D gene (5 bases each). CDR1 is KGHSH, CDR2 LQKENI, per germline. The CDR3 runs 12 residues. V was pared by 4 bases and J by 5 bases, with 8 bases between. CDR3 sequence reads: CASSRDGETQYF. CDR3 nucleotide sequence: TGTGCCAGCTCACGGGACGGGGAGACCCAGTACTTC.

This chain links TRBV4-1 with TRBJ2-7; D is possibly TRBD1 (6 bases). This CDR3 is 15 amino acids long. Germline V CDR1 and CDR2: MGHRA, YSYEKL. V lost 0 bases and J lost 3, with 12 bases in between. CDR3 DNA: TGCGCCAGCAGCCAAGATTTGGGACAAAACTACGAGCAGTACTTC. Protein sequence: CASSQDLGQNYEQYF.

This clone was seen repeatedly, ten times or more. The chain combines TRBV19 with TRBJ2-3; D might be TRBD1 or TRBD2, each matching 5 bases. The germline CDR1 and CDR2 sequences are LNHDA and SQIVND (reference sequence). Trimming stripped 1 base from V and 7 bases from J, with 12 bases between. The CDR3 covers 14 residues. In nucleotides, the CDR3 is TGTGCCAGTAGTATAGCTTTGAGGGGTAATACGCAGTATTTT. Translated, it gives CASSIALRGNTQYF.

This clone has at least ten counts. The V gene is TRBV28, the J gene TRBJ2-3, with TRBD1 identical over 10 bases. There are 16 residues in the CDR3. J was trimmed by 4 bases and V by 6 bases; bases with no gene match: 10. Per the germline V gene, CDR1 is MDHEN and CDR2 is SYDVKM. CDR3 in amino acids: CASRPPGQGRSDTQYF. CDR3 coding DNA: TGTGCCAGCAGACCCCCGGGACAGGGGAGGTCAGATACGCAGTATTTT.

The chain links TRBV2 to TRBJ1-5; maybe TRBD1 (5 bases). Trimming stripped 8 bases from V and 2 bases from J, with 22 bases between. Germline values: CDR1 SNHLY, CDR2 FYNNEI. The CDR3 contains 17 residues. The chain's CDR3 is CASRRYRKIAGNQPQHF. The CDR3 nucleotides are TGTGCCAGCCGTAGGTACAGGAAGATTGCGGGCAATCAGCCCCAGCATTTT.

This clone was seen many times. A much more abundant neighbour one base away suggests this may be a read error. This chain uses TRBV2 with TRBJ2-2; D is possibly TRBD1 (6 bases). Germline CDR1 is SNHLY and CDR2 is FYNNEI. CDR3 length: 16 residues. In nucleotides, the CDR3 is TGTGCCAGCAAGGACGCCAGGGGTTCGAACGCCGGGGAGCTGTTTTTT. Translation gives CASKDARGSNAGELFF.

This clone has at least ten counts. V and J are TRBV19 and TRBJ2-7; D call uncertain. CDR3 length: 14 amino acids. Deletions cut 7 bases from V and 3 bases from J, with 16 bases between. The V gene's germline CDR1 is LNHDA and CDR2 SQIVND (reference sequence). The CDR3 DNA follows: TGTGCCAGTATTGTGTCTTCTGGGATCTACGAGCAGTACTTC. Translated: CASIVSSGIYEQYF.

To note about this clone: The junction does not match germline at one end; this may be a read error. The chain links TRBV6-1 to TRBJ2-7, with D possibly matching TRBD1 (5 bases). CDR1 and CDR2 from the germline V gene are MNHNS and SASEGT. The CDR3 covers 12 residues. The CDR3 here is CSSSLDSYDQYF. The CDR3 DNA reads TGTTCCAGCAGCCTCGACAGTTACGATCAGTACTTC.

Regarding this clone: This sequence may be a read error, since a much larger clone differs from it by one base. The sample contains more than one DNA sequence encoding this CDR3. The J gene is TRBJ2-3, the V gene TRBV5-4; D unclear. With 4 bases removed from V and 0 bases from J, the gap between germline ends came to 12 bases. The germline gives CDR1 SGHNT, CDR2 YYREEE (reference sequence). The CDR3 extends over 15 amino acids. CDR3 sequence: CASSGGRISTDTQYF. The CDR3 nucleotides read TGTGCCAGCAGCGGTGGACGTATTAGCACAGATACGCAGTATTTT.

This clone was seen repeatedly, ten times or more. The chain employs TRBV24-1 and TRBJ2-1; D may match TRBD1 or TRBD2 (5 bases each). CDR1 and CDR2 from the germline V gene are KGHDR and SFDVKD. V gave up 1 base and J gave up 5 bases, with 11 bases separating them. The CDR3 is 15 residues long. The CDR3 DNA follows: TGTGCCACCAGTGATTTAACGGGACCGGACAATGAGCAGTTCTTC. Protein: CATSDLTGPDNEQFF.

At least ten counts were recorded for this clone. The chain recombines TRBV11-2 with TRBJ1-5, with unresolved D. Germline lookup yields CDR1 SGHAT and CDR2 FQNNGV. Trimming pared 1 base from V and 6 bases from J, leaving 10 bases between. CDR3 length: 14 amino acids. DNA of the CDR3: TGTGCCAGCAGCTTAGCGCAGAACGGTCAGCCCCAGCATTTT. Protein: CASSLAQNGQPQHF.